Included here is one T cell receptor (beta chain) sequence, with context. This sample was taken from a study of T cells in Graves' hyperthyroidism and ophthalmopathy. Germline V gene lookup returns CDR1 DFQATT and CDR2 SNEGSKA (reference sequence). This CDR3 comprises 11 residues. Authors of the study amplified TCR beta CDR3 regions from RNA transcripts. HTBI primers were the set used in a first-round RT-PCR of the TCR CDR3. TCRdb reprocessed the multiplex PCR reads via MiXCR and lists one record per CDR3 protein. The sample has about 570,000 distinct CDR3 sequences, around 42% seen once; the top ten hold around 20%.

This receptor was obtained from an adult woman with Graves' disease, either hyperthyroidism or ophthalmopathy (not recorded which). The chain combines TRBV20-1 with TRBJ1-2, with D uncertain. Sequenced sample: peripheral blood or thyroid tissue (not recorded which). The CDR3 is CETGATYGYTF. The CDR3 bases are TGCGAGACCGGCGCTACCTATGGCTACACCTTC.